Following are 21 T cell receptor beta chains from one sample sequenced in a study of Siglec-9 on CD8 T cells in melanoma. Method: immunoSEQ multiplex PCR; TCRdb's copy keeps in-frame clones and lacks some. The table lists about 36,000 clones, roughly 80% of them singletons. The source material was Siglec-9- CD8+ T cells sorted from blood. These TCRs come from a human donor in good health.

The genes are TRBV6-5 and TRBJ2-7, with a tentative D call TRBD1 (5 bases). This CDR3 is built from 14 residues. V was trimmed by 2 bases and J by 0 bases, leaving 8 bases between them. CDR1 is MNHEY and CDR2 is SVGAGI in the germline V gene. The CDR3 nucleotides read TGTGCCAGCAGTTACGGGGCCACCTCCTACGAGCAGTACTTC. It codes for CASSYGATSYEQYF.

The rearrangement links TRBV6-5 to TRBJ2-7; TRBD1 might be the D (6 bases). This CDR3 is 14 amino acids long. Germline V gene lookup returns CDR1 MNHEY and CDR2 SVGAGI. V was clipped by 2 bases and J by 4 bases, with 12 bases between them. The CDR3 region has the DNA TGTGCCAGCAGTTACGGGGCAGGGGCTTACGAGCAGTACTTC. Translation gives CASSYGAGAYEQYF.

The chain combines TRBV4-2 with TRBJ2-1; D uncertain. V was trimmed by 1 base and J by 10 bases, leaving 5 bases between them. The CDR3 runs to 11 residues. Germline values: CDR1 LGHNA, CDR2 YNFKEQ. CDR3 sequence: CASSQAREQFF. In DNA, the CDR3 is TGTGCCAGCAGCCAAGCCAGGGAGCAGTTCTTC.

On this clone itself: At the DNA level, this CDR3 is encoded by other sequences in the same sample as well. This chain uses TRBV27 with TRBJ2-7; tentatively, D is TRBD2 (5 bases). V was trimmed by 6 bases and J by 2 bases, leaving 17 bases between them. Germline CDR1 MNHEY, CDR2 SMNVEV (reference sequence). This CDR3 comprises 15 residues. Here the CDR3 DNA reads TGTGCCAGCAGCCAGAGGGCAGGACGAGCCTACGAGCAGTACTTC. It yields the protein CASSQRAGRAYEQYF.

The chain recombines TRBV18 with TRBJ2-5; D is undetermined. In germline, CDR1 is KGHSH, CDR2 LQKENI. Trimming took 6 bases from V and 10 from J, leaving 3 bases between them. The CDR3 is 8 amino acids. The CDR3 is CASSVQYF. The CDR3 bases are TGTGCCAGCTCCGTCCAGTACTTC.

A single count supports this clone. V is TRBV4-1 and J is TRBJ2-7; no clear D. The CDR3 covers 15 residues. The V and J ends lost 1 base and 0 bases respectively, with 10 bases between them. Per the germline V gene, CDR1 is MGHRA and CDR2 is YSYEKL. The CDR3 here is CASSQVVSSSYEQYF. The CDR3 DNA reads as TGCGCCAGCAGCCAAGTCGTGAGCAGCTCCTACGAGCAGTACTTC.

This clone was counted once. The chain joins TRBV7-2 to TRBJ2-7; 11 nucleotides agree with TRBD2. V trimming: 8 bases; J trimming: 1 base; junction bases outside the gene matches: 1. There are 13 residues in the CDR3. In germline, CDR1 is SGHTA, CDR2 FQGNSA. The CDR3 loop reads CASRLAGSYEQYF. The CDR3 bases are TGTGCCAGCCGACTAGCGGGGTCCTACGAGCAGTACTTC. Looking up the rest from reference TRBV7-2 and TRBJ2-7 gives the full variable domain: GAGVSQSPSNKVTEKGKDVELRCDPISGHTALYWYRQSLGQGLEFLIYFQGNSAPDKSGLPSDRFSAERTGGSVSTLTIQRTQQEDSAVYLCASRLAGSYEQYFGPGTRLTVT.

The chain couples TRBV28 to TRBJ2-7; a weak D match, TRBD1 (5 bases). The CDR3 has 14 amino acids. CDR1 is MDHEN and CDR2 is SYDVKM in the germline V gene. The germline V and J ends were trimmed by 2 bases and 6 bases, with 14 bases remaining between them. This chain's CDR3 is CASSLGRVSSEQYF. CDR3 nucleotide sequence: TGTGCCAGCAGTTTAGGCAGGGTCTCCAGCGAGCAGTACTTC.

The chain links TRBV6-1 to TRBJ2-1; D is possibly TRBD2 (5 bases). V shed 1 base and J shed 1 base, with 8 bases lying between them. The CDR3 has 15 residues. Looked up from germline, CDR1 is MNHNS and CDR2 is SASEGT. The CDR3 sequence is CASSEDRESYNEQFF. The CDR3 nucleotides read TGTGCCAGCAGTGAAGACCGGGAATCCTACAATGAGCAGTTCTTC.

As concerns this clone: Its ends do not fully match the called genes, so a read error is possible. The chain joins TRBV19 to TRBJ2-7; D possibly uses TRBD1 or TRBD2 (5 bases each). This CDR3 has 13 amino acids. CDR1 LNHDA and CDR2 SQIVND come from the germline V gene (reference sequence). The CDR3 is CASRGRASHEQYF. The DNA of the CDR3 is TGTGCCAGTCGGGGCAGGGCCTCCCACGAGCAGTACTTC.

The chain combines TRBV4-2 with TRBJ2-1; possible D gene TRBD2, 5 bases. Looked up from germline, CDR1 is LGHNA and CDR2 is YNFKEQ. There are 14 residues in the CDR3. V was clipped by 1 base and J by 9 bases, with 13 bases between them. CDR3 nucleotide sequence: TGTGCCAGCAGCCAAGTTGGAGGAGTTGGTGAGCAGTTCTTC. Its translation: CASSQVGGVGEQFF.

This clone was seen only a few times. The J gene is TRBJ1-2, the V gene TRBV5-6; no firm D call. Germline CDR1 SGHDT, CDR2 YYEEEE. This CDR3 contains 11 residues. V shed 0 bases and J shed 4 bases, with 1 base lying between them. The chain's CDR3 is CASSLAYGYTF. CDR3 bases: TGTGCCAGCAGCTTGGCCTATGGCTACACCTTC.

This sequence joins TRBV5-1 and TRBJ2-1, with a tentative D call TRBD2 (5 bases). Germline CDR1 and CDR2: SGHRS and YFSETQ. Trimming stripped 4 bases from V and 11 bases from J, with 10 bases between. This CDR3 region has 11 residues. Here the CDR3 DNA reads TGCGCCAGCAGCGACGGACTCAAGCAGTTCTTC. It translates to CASSDGLKQFF.

This CDR3 reads CASSLGTQETQYF. CDR3 coding DNA: TGTGCCAGCAGTCTGGGGACTCAAGAGACCCAGTACTTC. V gene TRBV5-4 combines with J gene TRBJ2-5; TRBD2 might be the D (6 bases). The CDR3 length is 13 residues. Germline CDR1 and CDR2: SGHNT and YYREEE (reference sequence). V was shortened by 5 bases and J by 2 bases, with 10 bases between the two germline ends.

The chain joins TRBV15 to TRBJ1-5; TRBD1 matches 11 bases. CDR3 length: 16 amino acids. With V trimmed by 5 bases and J by 4 bases, 7 bases remained unmatched. The V gene's germline CDR1 is LNHNV and CDR2 YYDKDF (reference sequence). The chain's CDR3 is CATSVSGQGANQPQHF. The CDR3 DNA follows: TGTGCCACCAGCGTTTCCGGACAGGGGGCGAATCAGCCCCAGCATTTT.

The chain couples TRBV27 to TRBJ2-3; TRBD1 is a possible D gene (5 bases). CDR3 length: 14 amino acids. V shed 5 bases and J shed 4 bases, with 13 bases lying between them. The germline gives CDR1 MNHEY, CDR2 SMNVEV (reference sequence). CDR3: CASSPRTRADTQYF. As DNA, the CDR3 is TGTGCCAGCAGTCCCCGGACCAGGGCAGATACGCAGTATTTT.

V and J are TRBV28 and TRBJ1-1; 10 nucleotides align to TRBD1. V was pared by 4 bases and J by 2 bases, with 1 base of the junction left unmatched. The CDR3 covers 14 residues. The germline CDR1 and CDR2 sequences are MDHEN and SYDVKM. The chain's CDR3 is CASSWTGGNTEAFF. The CDR3 DNA follows: TGTGCCAGCAGTTGGACAGGGGGAAACACTGAAGCTTTCTTT.

V usage is TRBV6-1 and J usage is TRBJ2-1; maybe TRBD1 (5 bases). V was clipped by 0 bases and J by 3 bases, with 15 bases between them. Germline CDR1 MNHNS, CDR2 SASEGT. The CDR3 sequence is 17 residues long. The CDR3 sequence is CASSEAYAQAFYNEQFF. CDR3 nucleotide sequence: TGTGCCAGCAGTGAAGCTTATGCACAGGCTTTCTACAATGAGCAGTTCTTC.

V is TRBV19 and J is TRBJ2-7; TRBD1 matches at 7 bases. Germline trimming cut 2 bases from V and 3 bases from J; bases unmatched to any gene: 7. CDR1 LNHDA and CDR2 SQIVND come from the germline V gene (reference sequence). The CDR3 is 15 amino acids. CDR3 DNA: TGTGCCAGTAGTATAACCACAGGGGACCTCTACGAGCAGTACTTC. Its translation: CASSITTGDLYEQYF. Together with reference TRBV19 and TRBJ2-7, the CDR3 gives the full variable domain: DGGITQSPKYLFRKEGQNVTLSCEQNLNHDAMYWYRQDPGQGLRLIYYSQIVNDFQKGDIAEGYSVSREKKESFPLTVTSAQKNPTAFYLCASSITTGDLYEQYFGPGTRLTVT.

The J gene is TRBJ1-1, the V gene TRBV4-1; no reliable D call. Germline CDR1 and CDR2: MGHRA and YSYEKL. The length of the CDR3 is 14 residues. Trimming pared 3 bases from V and 6 bases from J, leaving 14 bases between. The CDR3, as DNA: TGCGCCAGCAGCCACGCGGATAGTAGCCCTGAAGCTTTCTTT. Protein: CASSHADSSPEAFF.

The CDR3 region has the DNA TGTGCCAGCAGCTACGCTAGTGGGAGGATGACAGATACGCAGTATTTT. Translating it yields CASSYASGRMTDTQYF. The chain combines TRBV7-9 with TRBJ2-3, with a possible D match to TRBD2 (6 bases). CDR3 length equals 16 residues. Germline V CDR1 and CDR2: SEHNR, FQNEAQ (reference sequence). Trimming removed 4 bases from V and 3 bases from J, with 17 bases in between.